These 7 T cell receptor beta chains originate from one sample sequenced in a study of CD8 T cells in Susac syndrome. About 0.45 to 1 ug RNA was reverse transcribed with random hexamers. Each CDR3 protein gets one entry after TCRdb re-called the immunoSEQ multiplex PCR reads with MiXCR. Seen here are 400,000 to 550,000 distinct CDR3 sequences, around 85% observed once, and the top ten hold 0.09% to 0.15%. The sample taken for sequencing was CD8+ T cells from PBMCs. The receptors stem from a human donor with multiple sclerosis.

In this sample, this clonotype turned up a few times. The chain links TRBV5-1 to TRBJ2-7; 8 bases line up with TRBD2. J lost 4 bases, V lost 2 bases, and 8 bases had no gene match. The CDR3 loop spans 15 amino acids. CDR1 SGHRS and CDR2 YFSETQ come from the germline V gene. In nucleotides, the CDR3 is TGCGCCAGCAGCTTCGTTAGCGGGACGATTTACGAGCAGTACTTC. It translates to CASSFVSGTIYEQYF.

J is TRBJ2-1 and V is TRBV13; TRBD2 aligns across 13 bases. CDR3 size: 18 residues. Germline-derived CDR1 and CDR2 are PRHDT and FYEKMQ (reference sequence). V trimming: 4 bases; J trimming: 5 bases; junction bases outside the gene matches: 11. CDR3 protein: CASSSWTSGSAVDNEQFF. The CDR3 nucleotides read TGTGCCAGCAGCTCTTGGACTAGCGGGAGCGCTGTAGACAATGAGCAGTTCTTC.

The chain joins TRBV28 to TRBJ2-1; 11 bases match TRBD2. The V gene's germline CDR1 is MDHEN and CDR2 SYDVKM. The CDR3 covers 17 residues. Germline trimming cut 7 bases from V and 5 bases from J; bases unmatched to any gene: 13. Written as DNA, the CDR3 is TGTGCCAGCAAGGTACTAGCGGGAGTCGGAGTCAACAATGAGCAGTTCTTC. Residues: CASKVLAGVGVNNEQFF.

The gene calls are TRBV12-3 or TRBV12-4 and TRBJ1-2, with D unclear. V was pared by 1 base and J by 8 bases, with 14 bases between. This CDR3 is built from 14 residues. CDR3 region: CASSLEGPRRGYTF. The DNA of the CDR3 is TGTGCCAGCAGTTTAGAGGGCCCAAGGAGGGGCTACACCTTC.

The rearrangement links TRBV6-1 to TRBJ2-1, with 9 bases aligning to TRBD2. The CDR3 extends over 17 amino acids. In germline, CDR1 is MNHNS, CDR2 SASEGT. Trimming took 1 base from V and 4 from J; bases not matched to a gene: 8. CDR3 loop: CASSEVASGTLYNEQFF. For the CDR3, the DNA is TGTGCCAGCAGTGAAGTGGCTAGCGGGACCTTATACAATGAGCAGTTCTTC.

The J gene is TRBJ2-1, the V gene TRBV14; the D gene is possibly TRBD1 (6 bases). The CDR3 runs to 14 residues. Germline-derived CDR1 and CDR2 are SGHDN and FVKESK. V lost 4 bases and J lost 8, with 15 bases in between. The CDR3 protein is CASSLFEGVDEQFF. The DNA for the CDR3 is TGTGCCAGCAGCCTGTTCGAGGGGGTGGATGAGCAGTTCTTC.

This sequence joins TRBV27 and TRBJ2-1, with a weak D call TRBD2 (6 bases). Germline-derived CDR1 and CDR2 are MNHEY and SMNVEV (reference sequence). This CDR3 spans 16 amino acids. Deletions cut 3 bases from V and 1 base from J, with 13 bases between. CDR3 coding DNA: TGTGCCAGCAGTTTCGGGACTCGCCCATCCTACAATGAGCAGTTCTTC. Its translation: CASSFGTRPSYNEQFF.